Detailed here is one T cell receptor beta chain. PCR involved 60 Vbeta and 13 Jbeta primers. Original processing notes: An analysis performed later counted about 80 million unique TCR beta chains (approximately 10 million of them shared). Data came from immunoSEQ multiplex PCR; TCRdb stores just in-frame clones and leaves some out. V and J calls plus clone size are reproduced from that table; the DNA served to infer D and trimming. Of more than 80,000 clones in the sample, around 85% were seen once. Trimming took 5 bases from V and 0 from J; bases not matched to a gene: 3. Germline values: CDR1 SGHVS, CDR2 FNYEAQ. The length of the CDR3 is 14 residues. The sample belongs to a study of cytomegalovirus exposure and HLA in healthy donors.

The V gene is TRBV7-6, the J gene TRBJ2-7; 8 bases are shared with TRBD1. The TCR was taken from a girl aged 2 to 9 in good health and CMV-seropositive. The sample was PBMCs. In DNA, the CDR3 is TGTGCCAGCAGCCCAGGGGGCGGCTCCTACGAGCAGTACTTC. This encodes CASSPGGGSYEQYF. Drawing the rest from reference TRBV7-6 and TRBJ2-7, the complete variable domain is GAGVSQSPRYKVTKRGQDVALRCDPISGHVSLYWYRQALGQGPEFLTYFNYEAQQDKSGLPNDRFSAERPEGSISTLTIQRTEQRDSAMYRCASSPGGGSYEQYFGPGTRLTVT.